This TCR beta chain is from a study of T-cell reconstitution after alpha-beta-depleted transplantation in children. For TCRbeta, the library was prepared with unique molecular identifiers. From the PCR reads, TCRdb called clonotypes with MiXCR, one entry per CDR3 protein. This sample has 250,000 or so distinct CDR3 sequences, with approximately 8.9% found just once. The germline CDR1 and CDR2 sequences are MNHEY and SVGAGI. V was clipped by 3 bases and J by 3 bases; unmatched bases: 4. CDR3 size: 15 residues. The sample holds many counts of this clonotype. Its antigen remains unknown. Overall study results and limits: T-cell counts and diversity at one year following transplant were attributed mainly to newly produced T cells. Diversity of TCRbeta at day 60 was high in some patients, arising from surviving recipient T cells and thymic progenitors. There were reportedly several hundred expanded graft clones from which alpha-beta T cells came about two months after transplant.

Sequences were derived from PBMCs, mostly from graft donor cells, sampled 180 days after TCRalphabeta/CD19-depleted stem cell transplant. The chain is built from TRBV6-5 and TRBJ2-7; 11 bases map to TRBD2. This sequence was found in a male patient younger than 18 who had a stem cell transplant for acute lymphoblastic leukemia, so the T cells may come from the graft donor. The CDR3 here is CASSYSGTSGYEQYF. CDR3 sequence (DNA): TGTGCCAGCAGTTATTCAGGGACTAGCGGCTACGAGCAGTACTTC.